Each of the 21 T cell receptor beta chains below was sequenced from the same sample in a study of graft-versus-host responses after intestinal transplantation. These TCRs are of unknown antigen specificity. Method: immunoSEQ multiplex PCR; TCRdb's copy keeps in-frame clones and lacks some. This table holds tens of thousands of clones, approximately 89% found once. The material was unstimulated CD8+ T cells sorted from spleen or lymph node cells, obtained before transplant. Receptors originate from a human donor who was the organ donor for an intestinal transplant.

This chain uses TRBV11-2 with TRBJ2-5; D may be TRBD1 (8 bases). The J call is uncertain, as TRBJ2-7 better fits the DNA end. The CDR3 extends over 15 amino acids. The germline V gene has CDR1 SGHAT and CDR2 FQNNGV. The CDR3 bases are TGTGCCAGCAGGTCGGGACAGGAAAAGCGGGGCGAGCAGTACTTC. Protein product: CASRSGQEKRGEQYF.

With respect to this clone: One junction end disagrees with the germline gene, perhaps due to a read error. The chain is built from TRBV19 and TRBJ2-7, with D tentatively TRBD2 (6 bases). The CDR3 contains 13 residues. Germline loops: CDR1 LNHDA, CDR2 SQIVND (reference sequence). CDR3 sequence: CASSIVHGSEQHF. CDR3 sequence (DNA): TGTGCCAGTAGTATAGTTCACGGGAGCGAGCAGCACTTC.

The chain links TRBV5-4 to TRBJ2-7; D tentatively fits TRBD1 or TRBD2 (5 bases each). V was shortened by 5 bases and J by 6 bases, with 18 bases between the two germline ends. Germline CDR1 SGHNT, CDR2 YYREEE (reference sequence). CDR3 length: 14 amino acids. CDR3 bases: TGTGCCAGCAGACGCCATGGGGCGGCGGGCGAGCAGTACTTC. Protein: CASRRHGAAGEQYF.

This chain links TRBV7-8 with TRBJ2-7; D not resolved. The V and J ends lost 1 base and 6 bases respectively, with 16 bases between them. This CDR3 spans 15 amino acids. From germline, CDR1 is SGHVS and CDR2 FQNEAQ. The CDR3 DNA reads TGTGCCAGCAGCTTAGTTGGGCAGGCCGGGTCCGAGCAGTACTTC. As protein: CASSLVGQAGSEQYF.

This chain uses TRBV5-6 with TRBJ2-5; D not certain. CDR1 SGHDT and CDR2 YYEEEE come from the germline V gene. There are 14 residues in the CDR3. Trimming left V 2 bases short and J 4 bases short, with 12 bases between. The CDR3, as DNA: TGTGCCAGCAGCTTTCTCCGGCATTTAGAGACCCAGTACTTC. This sequence encodes CASSFLRHLETQYF. The variable domain in full, completed from reference TRBV5-6 and TRBJ2-5, reads DAGVTQSPTHLIKTRGQQVTLRCSPKSGHDTVSWYQQALGQGPQFIFQYYEEEERQRGNFPDRFSGHQFPNYSSELNVNALLLGDSALYLCASSFLRHLETQYFGPGTRLLVL.

This chain links TRBV14 with TRBJ2-7, with 8 bases identical to TRBD2. The CDR3 runs to 14 residues. The V gene end was trimmed by 8 bases and the J gene end by 4 bases; junction bases not matched to a gene: 10. Germline assignment: CDR1 SGHDN and CDR2 FVKESK. The CDR3 nucleotides are TGTGCCAGCGGGGCCGGGGGGGGCTTATACGAGCAGTACTTC. Protein: CASGAGGGLYEQYF.

This sequence joins TRBV19 and TRBJ1-6; D is perhaps TRBD1 (6 bases). With 5 bases removed from V and 9 bases from J, the gap between germline ends came to 17 bases. There are 15 residues in the CDR3. Germline V lookup: CDR1 LNHDA, CDR2 SQIVND (reference sequence). This CDR3 reads CASSSGVGSSSPLHF. CDR3 bases: TGTGCCAGTAGTTCAGGGGTTGGGAGTAGTTCACCCCTCCACTTT.

The rearrangement joins TRBV6-5 to TRBJ2-7; D is unresolved. This CDR3 region has 13 residues. Germline CDR1 reads MNHEY; CDR2 reads SVGAGI. V lost 0 bases, J lost 4 bases, and 7 bases lay in between. CDR3 protein: CASSYSLGYEQYF. CDR3 nucleotides: TGTGCCAGCAGTTACTCGCTGGGGTACGAGCAGTACTTC.

The chain uses TRBV5-4 and TRBJ2-1, with 7 bases identical to TRBD1. The CDR3 length is 15 residues. The V gene's germline CDR1 is SGHNT and CDR2 YYREEE (reference sequence). V gave up 1 base and J gave up 3 bases; unmatched junction bases: 4. Here the CDR3 reads CASSLFDRVYNEQFF. The CDR3 coding sequence is TGTGCCAGCAGCTTGTTCGACAGGGTCTACAATGAGCAGTTCTTC.

The chain combines TRBV4-1 with TRBJ2-7; a weak D match, TRBD1 (6 bases). Germline CDR1 reads MGHRA; CDR2 reads YSYEKL. This CDR3 has 14 amino acids. V lost 4 bases to trimming and J lost 0 bases, with 10 bases between them. The CDR3, as DNA: TGCGCCAGCAGCCTACAGGGAAGCTCCTACGAGCAGTACTTC. Translation: CASSLQGSSYEQYF.

This rearrangement joins TRBV7-2 to TRBJ1-2, with 7 bases matching TRBD1. Germline CDR1 and CDR2: SGHTA and FQGNSA. This CDR3 spans 18 amino acids. V was pared by 2 bases and J by 7 bases, with 19 bases of the junction left unmatched. CDR3 region: CASSLSYEVYRDRSGYTF. The CDR3 DNA reads as TGTGCCAGCAGCTTATCGTACGAGGTATATCGGGACAGAAGTGGCTACACCTTC.

The chain combines TRBV12-5 with TRBJ1-1; maybe TRBD1 (5 bases). Trimming cost V 5 bases and J 1 base, with 14 bases left between them. Germline V gives CDR1 LGHNT, CDR2 FRNRAP. The CDR3 totals 15 residues. The CDR3, as DNA: TGTGCTAGTGGTCCAGCAACCGGGACGAACACTGAAGCTTTCTTT. It is translated as CASGPATGTNTEAFF.

This chain links TRBV4-1 with TRBJ2-7; 13 bases are a match to TRBD2. Germline loops: CDR1 MGHRA, CDR2 YSYEKL. Trimming at V came to 2 bases and at J to 2 bases, leaving 0 bases not matched to a gene. This CDR3 has 15 amino acids. The CDR3 here is CASSQTSGRAYEQYF. The CDR3 DNA reads as TGCGCCAGCAGCCAAACTAGCGGGAGGGCCTACGAGCAGTACTTC.

The chain combines TRBV16 with TRBJ1-2, with D possibly matching TRBD1 (6 bases). CDR1 and CDR2 from the germline V gene are KGHSY and FQNENV. Trimming left V 1 base short and J 1 base short, with 13 bases between. This CDR3 has 16 amino acids. CDR3 in DNA: TGTGCCAGCAGCCAATATACCAGGGGAGGTAACTATGGCTACACCTTC. This translates into CASSQYTRGGNYGYTF.

This chain joins TRBV6-5 and TRBJ1-2; D uncertain. Germline values: CDR1 MNHEY, CDR2 SVGAGI. The length of the CDR3 is 13 residues. The V end lost 1 base, the J end lost 8 bases, and 11 bases lay between the germline ends. The CDR3 bases are TGTGCCAGCAGTTACTTGAGGGCGGGAGGCTACACCTTC. Its translation is CASSYLRAGGYTF.

V usage is TRBV27 and J usage is TRBJ2-7; D is perhaps TRBD1 (6 bases). The CDR3 loop spans 13 amino acids. Between the trimmed V and J ends, which lost 5 bases and 3 bases, there was a span of 11 bases. Germline-derived CDR1 and CDR2 are MNHEY and SMNVEV (reference sequence). The CDR3 region has the DNA TGTGCCAGCAGTCCCTCCAGGGGCTACGAGCAGTACTTC. This codes for CASSPSRGYEQYF.

Comments on this clone: Distinct nucleotide sequences in the sample also encode this CDR3. The chain recombines TRBV6-6 with TRBJ1-2; perhaps TRBD1 as D (5 bases). This CDR3 is 15 amino acids long. The ends were cut back, 2 bases at V and 3 bases at J, with 13 bases in the middle. Germline lookup yields CDR1 MNHNY and CDR2 SVGAGI (reference sequence). CDR3 DNA: TGTGCCAGCAGTTACCCGGGGCAGGTTCACTATGGCTACACCTTC. Protein sequence: CASSYPGQVHYGYTF.

This chain links TRBV5-4 with TRBJ2-5, with D possibly TRBD2 on 6 matching bases. The CDR3 contains 11 residues. V dropped 2 bases and J dropped 7 bases, with 6 bases sitting between them. In germline, CDR1 is SGHNT, CDR2 YYREEE (reference sequence). CDR3 sequence (DNA): TGTGCCAGCAGCTTCGGGGGGACCCAGTACTTC. Translated, it gives CASSFGGTQYF.

V is TRBV19 and J is TRBJ1-5, with D perhaps TRBD1 (5 bases). In germline, CDR1 is LNHDA, CDR2 SQIVND (reference sequence). The CDR3 has 16 amino acids. Trimming left V 1 base short and J 0 bases short, with 10 bases between. The CDR3 reads CASSIGGGGSNQPQHF. CDR3 in DNA: TGTGCCAGTAGTATAGGCGGGGGGGGTAGCAATCAGCCCCAGCATTTT.

V gene TRBV7-9 combines with J gene TRBJ2-3; TRBD2 agrees at 16 bases. V lost 5 bases, J lost 4 bases, and 3 bases stayed unmatched. CDR1 is SEHNR, CDR2 FQNEAQ, per germline (reference sequence). The CDR3 spans 16 residues. Here the CDR3 DNA reads TGTGCCAGCAGCCCGGGACTAGCGGGAGGGTCAGATACGCAGTATTTT. Translating gives CASSPGLAGGSDTQYF.

This sequence joins TRBV27 and TRBJ1-5; D may be TRBD1 (5 bases). In germline, CDR1 is MNHEY, CDR2 SMNVEV (reference sequence). V was clipped by 3 bases and J by 3 bases, with 6 bases between them. CDR3 length: 13 residues. Here the CDR3 reads CASSLDINQPQHF. The CDR3 DNA sequence: TGTGCCAGCAGTTTGGACATCAATCAGCCCCAGCATTTT.